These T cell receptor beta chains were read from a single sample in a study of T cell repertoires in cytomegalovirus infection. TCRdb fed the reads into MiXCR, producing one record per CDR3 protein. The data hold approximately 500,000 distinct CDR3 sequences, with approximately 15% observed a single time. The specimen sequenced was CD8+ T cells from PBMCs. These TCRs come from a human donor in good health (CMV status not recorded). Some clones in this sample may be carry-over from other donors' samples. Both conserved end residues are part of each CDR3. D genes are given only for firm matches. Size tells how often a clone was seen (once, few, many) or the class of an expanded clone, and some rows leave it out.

TGCAGTGCTAACCGGGACACCCCCGGGGAGCTGTTTTTT CSANRDTPGELFF TRBJ2-2 - TRBV20-1 -
TGTGCCAGCAGTTACTCTGGACAGGGGTATGAGCAGTTCTTC CASSYSGQGYEQFF TRBJ2-1 - TRBV6-5 TRBD1
TGTGCCAGCAGTTTAGTTGGCAGGGGGCGATTCGGTGAAGCTTTCTTT CASSLVGRGRFGEAFF TRBJ1-1 many TRBV12-3/TRBV12-4 TRBD1
TGTGCCAGCAGCTCCGACCGGGACGAAAACGCTGAAGCTTTCTTT CASSSDRDENAEAFF TRBJ1-1 few TRBV5-4 -
TGTGCCAGCAGTCCATACGGGACAAATAGCAATCAGCCCCAGCATTTT CASSPYGTNSNQPQHF TRBJ1-5 few TRBV6-1 -
TGTGCCAGTAGTATAGTGGACAGTAGCAATCAGCCCCAGCATTTT CASSIVDSSNQPQHF TRBJ1-5 many TRBV19 -
TGTGCCAGCAGCGGGAGGGACAGACACTCTGGGGCCAACGTCCTGACTTTC CASSGRDRHSGANVLTF TRBJ2-6 many TRBV7-6 -
TGTGCCAGCAGCCAAGTAACCGCCATTGGTGCAGATACGCAGTATTTT CASSQVTAIGADTQYF TRBJ2-3 - TRBV3-1 -
TGTGCCAGCAGTTTCGGCAGAGCCTACGAGCAGTACTTC CASSFGRAYEQYF TRBJ2-7 many TRBV28 -
TGTGCCAGCAGGGGACGCACCCCTGAAGCTTTCTTT CASRGRTPEAFF TRBJ1-1 - TRBV5-4 -
TGTGCCAGCAGCTTAGGAGCAACTGAGCAGTTCTTC CASSLGATEQFF TRBJ2-1 few TRBV7-9 -
TGTGCCAGTAGTGAAGGGGTCTCTAGCACAGATACGCAGTATTTT CASSEGVSSTDTQYF TRBJ2-3 few TRBV19 -
TGTGCCAGCAGTCCCGGGAACTCGAACACTGAAGCTTTCTTT CASSPGNSNTEAFF TRBJ1-1 - TRBV12-3/TRBV12-4 -
TGTGCCAGCAGCGTAGGTGGGAAGGAGACCCAGTACTTC CASSVGGKETQYF TRBJ2-5 few TRBV9 -
TGTGCCAGCCAGAGCCCGCAGGGGACCTATGGCTACACCTTC CASQSPQGTYGYTF TRBJ1-2 - TRBV25-1 -
TGTGCCAGCAGCTTAAGTCAGTCAAACCCCTACAATGAGCAGTTCTTC CASSLSQSNPYNEQFF TRBJ2-1 many TRBV7-2 -
TGTGCCAGCAGCTTGGGGTCGGGGAACTACGAGCAGTACTTC CASSLGSGNYEQYF TRBJ2-7 many TRBV5-6 -
TGTGCCAGCAGCTTAGAGGCCCCCTCTTACAATGAGCAGTTCTTC CASSLEAPSYNEQFF TRBJ2-1 many TRBV7-6 -
TGTGCCAGCAGTATCTTCGGACAGGGAAGGGGAACCGGGGAGCTGTTTTTT CASSIFGQGRGTGELFF TRBJ2-2 many TRBV7-9 TRBD1
TGTGCCAGCAGCGTAGAGGGGGTCGGGAAAGGGAATGGCTACACCTTC CASSVEGVGKGNGYTF TRBJ1-2 - TRBV9 -
TGTGCCAGTACGCCCGGACAGGGACCGTCCTACGAGCAGTACTTC CASTPGQGPSYEQYF TRBJ2-7 many TRBV19 TRBD1
TGCAGCGTGTTAGCGGGAGGTATCTATGAGCAGTTCTTC CSVLAGGIYEQFF TRBJ2-1 - TRBV29-1 TRBD2
TGTGCCAGCAGCGAAGACAGATATGTGAAGACCCAGTACTTC CASSEDRYVKTQYF TRBJ2-5 many TRBV7-2 -
TGCGCCAGCAGCCATTTGTACAATGAGCAGTTCTTC CASSHLYNEQFF TRBJ2-1 - TRBV4-1 -
TGTGCCAGCAGTTTAGGGACTCCTAAACACTACAATGAGCAGTTCTTC CASSLGTPKHYNEQFF TRBJ2-1 - TRBV27 -
TGTGCCAGCAGTTTATTGTCTCTCCGCTATGGCTACACCTTC CASSLLSLRYGYTF TRBJ1-2 few TRBV28 -
TGTGCCAGCAGCTTAGTGGGCTACAATGAGCAGTTCTTC CASSLVGYNEQFF TRBJ2-1 many TRBV7-6 -
TGTGCCAGCAGCCCGCAGAACACTGAAGCTTTCTTT CASSPQNTEAFF TRBJ1-1 many TRBV7-9 -
TGTGCCAGCAGCCCCGGGGGACACGACACAGATACGCAGTATTTT CASSPGGHDTDTQYF TRBJ2-3 many TRBV7-2 -
TGTGCCGGGAGCTGCGGGGAACTCCAAGAGACCCAGTACTTC CAGSCGELQETQYF TRBJ2-5 - TRBV2 -
TGTGCCACCGTTGAACAGGGGGCAGCTGGGGCCAACGTCCTGACTTTC CATVEQGAAGANVLTF TRBJ2-6 few TRBV15 TRBD1
TGTGCCAGTAGAGGACAGGGGGGGCAACAGCCCCAGCATTTT CASRGQGGQQPQHF TRBJ1-5 few TRBV19 TRBD1
TGTGCCAGCAGCCGAAAGGCGGACCGGGATGAGCAGTTCTTC CASSRKADRDEQFF TRBJ2-1 - TRBV4-2 -
TGTGCCAGCAGTTTAGGGACTAGCGGGCCGCAAGAGACCCAGTACTTC CASSLGTSGPQETQYF TRBJ2-5 - TRBV28 TRBD2
TGTGCCAGCTTCCCGGTCGGGACAGGGGAACGAGAGACCCAGTACTTC CASFPVGTGERETQYF TRBJ2-5 many TRBV7-9 TRBD1